This T cell receptor beta chain was observed in a study of CD8 T cells in ankylosing spondylitis. Study results and caveats: Significantly higher representation of disease-linked clones was reported for matched ankylosing spondylitis synovial fluid. Blood from ankylosing spondylitis patients appeared to carry a characteristic roughly 8-variant TCR beta motif.

This clonotype was observed many times. Its antigen is still unknown. Quantitative molecular-barcoded 5'-RACE generated the TCR beta libraries. TCRdb reprocessed the 5' RACE reads via MiXCR and lists one record per CDR3 protein. The sample yields under 300,000 distinct CDR3 sequences, under 12% seen once. This receptor was taken from a male donor with ankylosing spondylitis or in good health (not recorded which). The source material was blood, either unsorted or a sorted T cell fraction (not recorded which).

CDR3 in DNA: TGCGCCAGCAGCTTTTCTAGCCTGAGGAGCTACAATGAGCAGTTCTTC. Its protein is CASSFSSLRSYNEQFF. The chain is built from TRBV5-1 and TRBJ2-1; a weak D match, TRBD2 (5 bases). The CDR3 covers 16 residues. Germline loops: CDR1 SGHRS, CDR2 YFSETQ. V was pared by 2 bases and J by 3 bases, with 15 bases between.